These T cell receptor beta chains were read from a single sample in a study of T cells in Graves' hyperthyroidism and ophthalmopathy. Via MiXCR, TCRdb re-called the multiplex PCR reads, giving one row per CDR3 protein. The sample has about 590,000 distinct CDR3 sequences, 15% to 18% seen once; the top ten hold around 7.3%. The specimen sequenced was blood. Receptor source: a woman in her 30s with Graves' hyperthyroidism. The CDR3 runs from the conserved cysteine through the conserved F or W. A D gene is named only where the DNA matches it firmly. The listing skips clone size in some rows; elsewhere it reads once, few, many or a size class.

d_call	clone_size	v_call	j_call	cdr3_nt	cdr3_aa
TRBD2	-	TRBV29-1	TRBJ2-7	TGCAGCGTTGACCGGGGGGTCTCCTACGAGCGGTACTTC	CSVDRGVSYERYF
-	-	TRBV30	TRBJ2-2	TGTGCCTGGAGTGTATTATCGTCAACCGGGGAGCTGTTTTTT	CAWSVLSSTGELFF
-	many	TRBV3-1	TRBJ2-1	TGTGCCAGCAGCCAAATGAGGAGGGAGCAGTTCTTC	CASSQMRREQFF
-	many	TRBV30	TRBJ2-3	TGTGCCTGGAGTCCTCGCCGGGCGGATACGCAGTATTTT	CAWSPRRADTQYF
TRBD2	few	TRBV4-2	TRBJ2-3	TGTGCCAGCAGCCAGGGACTAGCGGGGAGCACAGATACGCAGTATTTT	CASSQGLAGSTDTQYF
-	many	TRBV12-3/TRBV12-4	TRBJ2-3	TGTGCCAGCAGCTTGCTGAGCACAGATACGCAGTATTTT	CASSLLSTDTQYF
-	many	TRBV6-2/TRBV6-3	TRBJ2-7	TGTGCCAGCAGATGGACAGCGGGAAGCCACGAGCAGTACTTC	CASRWTAGSHEQYF
-	many	TRBV27	TRBJ1-1	TGTGCCAGCAGAGACCCAGGTTACGGCACTGAAGCTTTCTTT	CASRDPGYGTEAFF
-	many	TRBV5-1	TRBJ2-2	TGCGCCAGCAGCTTCCGGGCTCAACAGGGCCCCGGGGAGCTGTTTTTT	CASSFRAQQGPGELFF
TRBD2	many	TRBV27	TRBJ2-1	TGTGCCAGCAGTCGCAGACTAGCGGGTTCGTCACGTAACTCCTACAATGAGCAGTTCTTC	CASSRRLAGSSRNSYNEQFF
TRBD1	many	TRBV20-1	TRBJ1-1	TGCAGTGCTGGGGACAGGAGGACAGAACAGAACACTGAAGCTTTCTTT	CSAGDRRTEQNTEAFF
-	many	TRBV12-3/TRBV12-4	TRBJ2-1	TGTGCCAGCAGGCGGACGGGTAGAAGTTTTGGGGAGCAGTTCTTC	CASRRTGRSFGEQFF
-	-	TRBV4-3	TRBJ2-7	TGCGCCAGCAGCACAGTCGGCGGGACACCCTACGAGCAGTACTTC	CASSTVGGTPYEQYF
TRBD2	many	TRBV11-2	TRBJ2-7	TGTGCCAGCAGCCCAAGCGGGAGTAGGTACGAGCAGTACTTC	CASSPSGSRYEQYF
TRBD2	many	TRBV7-2	TRBJ2-5	TGTGCCAGCAGCTCGACTAGCGGGATCACGAAGACCCAGTACTTC	CASSSTSGITKTQYF
TRBD1	-	TRBV30	TRBJ2-5	TGTGCCGAACCGGGACAGGGCCAAGAGACCCAGTACTTC	CAEPGQGQETQYF
TRBD1	-	TRBV29-1	TRBJ2-5	TGCAGCGGAGGGGGACAGGGCCAAGAGACCCAGTACTTC	CSGGGQGQETQYF
TRBD2	-	TRBV6-5	TRBJ2-4	TGTGCCAGCAGTTACTCCCTAGCGGGAGGTGAGGGCAAAAACATTCAGTACTTC	CASSYSLAGGEGKNIQYF
TRBD1	-	TRBV2	TRBJ1-2	TGTGCCAGCAGTGCCGGGACAGGGGGCGGCCTCTATGGCTACACCTTC	CASSAGTGGGLYGYTF
-	many	TRBV6-2/TRBV6-3	TRBJ1-6	TGTGCCAGCAGACCCGGGCCTCGGATTATAGGGCCCCTCCACTTT	CASRPGPRIIGPLHF
TRBD1	many	TRBV27	TRBJ2-7	TGTGCCAGCAGTTTATCGCGACAGGGCCCCTACGAGCAGTACTTC	CASSLSRQGPYEQYF
TRBD1	many	TRBV20-1	TRBJ1-1	TGCAGTGCGAGAGGGACAGTGGGAGCTTTCTTT	CSARGTVGAFF
TRBD1	-	TRBV27	TRBJ1-2	TGTGCCAGCAGTGCGGCGGACAGGGTACGGTATGGCTACACCTTC	CASSAADRVRYGYTF
TRBD2	many	TRBV28	TRBJ2-7	TGTGCCAGCAGTCAGGGACTAGCGGGATTTGAGCAGTACTTC	CASSQGLAGFEQYF
-	-	TRBV24-1	TRBJ2-2	TGTGCCACCAGTGATTACGGGACTCTGAACACCGGGGAGCTGTTTTTT	CATSDYGTLNTGELFF
TRBD1	-	TRBV24-1	TRBJ2-5	TGTGCCACCAGTGCCCCGGGACAGGGAATGGAGACCCAGTACTTC	CATSAPGQGMETQYF
-	few	TRBV29-1	TRBJ2-3	TGCAGCGTTGAAGATGGAGCGCGTCACCACACAGATACGCAGTATTTT	CSVEDGARHHTDTQYF
TRBD2	many	TRBV18	TRBJ2-3	TGTGCCAGCTCACTTCGGACTAGTTCAGATACGCAGTATTTT	CASSLRTSSDTQYF
TRBD2	many	TRBV20-1	TRBJ2-3	TGCAGTGCCACCAGACTAGCGGGGAGCGATACGCAGTATTTT	CSATRLAGSDTQYF
TRBD2	-	TRBV7-3	TRBJ2-2	TGTGCCAGCAGCTTAACTGGACTAGCGGGAATCACCGGGGAGCTGTTTTTT	CASSLTGLAGITGELFF
-	-	TRBV24-1	TRBJ2-1	TGTGCCACCAGTGTGGGGCCCGAGAGAAACAATGAGCAGTTCTTC	CATSVGPERNNEQFF
-	-	TRBV6-5	TRBJ1-2	TGTGCCAGCAGTTACTCGCCTGCAGGGGTTTTGGGCTACACCTTC	CASSYSPAGVLGYTF
TRBD1	-	TRBV12-5	TRBJ1-5	TGTGCTAGTGGTTTGCCCCAAGGAGCGGGCAGGGGGGTTCAGCCCCAGCATTTT	CASGLPQGAGRGVQPQHF
-	-	TRBV4-1	TRBJ1-6	TGCGCCAGCAGCCAGGCCGGGAGCGGGCAGGCCCTCCACTTT	CASSQAGSGQALHF
TRBD2	many	TRBV27	TRBJ2-5	TGTGCCAGCAGTTTGACGGGGAGGGCCGGTGAGACCCAGTACTTC	CASSLTGRAGETQYF
-	-	TRBV9	TRBJ2-1	TGTGCCAGCAGCGTCCGGGGATGGTATGAGCAGTTCTTC	CASSVRGWYEQFF
TRBD2	few	TRBV18	TRBJ2-1	TGTGCCAGCTCACCGGGCCTAGCGGATCTCGGCAATGAGCAGTTCTTC	CASSPGLADLGNEQFF
-	-	TRBV6-1	TRBJ2-7	TGTGCCAGCAGCCTGGGCCAAGACAGATTTTCGGTCTACGAGCAGTACTTC	CASSLGQDRFSVYEQYF
-	many	TRBV5-5	TRBJ2-7	TGTGCCAGCAGCTTGGTGGACATAACCTACGAGCAGTACTTC	CASSLVDITYEQYF
TRBD1	many	TRBV7-9	TRBJ2-7	TGTGCCAGCAGCTTGGGGACAGATACCTACGAGCAGTACTTC	CASSLGTDTYEQYF
TRBD2	many	TRBV12-3/TRBV12-4	TRBJ2-5	TGTGCCAGCAGTTTAACTAGCGCGCAAGAGACCCAGTACTTC	CASSLTSAQETQYF
-	-	TRBV4-1	TRBJ2-7	TGCGCCAGCAGCCCCGTTCAGGGAAGGGAGCAGTACTTC	CASSPVQGREQYF
-	many	TRBV4-1	TRBJ1-5	TGCGCCAGCAGCCAAGGTTCTGGGGATAGCAATCAGCCCCAGCATTTT	CASSQGSGDSNQPQHF
-	-	TRBV12-5	TRBJ2-1	TGTGCTAGTGGTCTTATCTCGGCTGGTACGGGTCTGTTCTTC	CASGLISAGTGLFF
-	few	TRBV27	TRBJ2-1	TGTGCCAGCAATACCGAGGGGGGTGAGCAGTTCTTC	CASNTEGGEQFF
-	-	TRBV7-2	TRBJ2-1	TGTGCCAGCAGCATAGCGGATAACCGGTGGCATGAGCAGTTCTTC	CASSIADNRWHEQFF
-	-	TRBV27	TRBJ1-1	TGTGCCAGCAAAAGCACCACACGCCGTGAAGCTTTCTTT	CASKSTTRREAFF
TRBD2	-	TRBV19	TRBJ2-7	TGTGCCAGTAGTATGTTCCTAGCGGGAGGTGACGAGCAGTACTTC	CASSMFLAGGDEQYF
TRBD2	many	TRBV11-2	TRBJ2-7	TGTGCCAGCAGCTTAGATGGACTAGACCCTACGAAAGGGCAGTACTTC	CASSLDGLDPTKGQYF
-	many	TRBV7-2	TRBJ1-5	TGTGCCAGCAGCTCATTAGGGGGTCCCCAGCCCCAGCATTTT	CASSSLGGPQPQHF
-	many	TRBV12-3/TRBV12-4	TRBJ2-2	TGTGCCAGCCGCCTACTGGCGGTCACCGGGGAGCTGTTTTTT	CASRLLAVTGELFF
TRBD1	many	TRBV20-1	TRBJ1-2	TGCAGTGCCGGAACCGACAGGGAGGTTGACTATGGCTACACCTTC	CSAGTDREVDYGYTF
TRBD1	few	TRBV4-2	TRBJ2-2	TGTGCCAGCAGCCAGGACAGGGGCTTCACCGGGGAGCTGTTTTTT	CASSQDRGFTGELFF
TRBD1	few	TRBV6-2/TRBV6-3	TRBJ1-5	TGTGCCAGCAGTACACAGGGGGTCGGCAATCAGCCCCAGCATTTT	CASSTQGVGNQPQHF
-	-	TRBV30	TRBJ2-1	TGTGCCTGGAGTGTGGCCCACGGAGGCTACAATGAGCAGTTCTTC	CAWSVAHGGYNEQFF
-	many	TRBV11-2	TRBJ2-3	TGTGCCAGCAGCTTAGCCGGGAGTGAGACAGATACGCAGTATTTT	CASSLAGSETDTQYF
TRBD1	-	TRBV25-1	TRBJ1-2	TGTGCCAGCAGTGAGATGCCGGGACAGGGTCTGCATGGCTACACCTTC	CASSEMPGQGLHGYTF